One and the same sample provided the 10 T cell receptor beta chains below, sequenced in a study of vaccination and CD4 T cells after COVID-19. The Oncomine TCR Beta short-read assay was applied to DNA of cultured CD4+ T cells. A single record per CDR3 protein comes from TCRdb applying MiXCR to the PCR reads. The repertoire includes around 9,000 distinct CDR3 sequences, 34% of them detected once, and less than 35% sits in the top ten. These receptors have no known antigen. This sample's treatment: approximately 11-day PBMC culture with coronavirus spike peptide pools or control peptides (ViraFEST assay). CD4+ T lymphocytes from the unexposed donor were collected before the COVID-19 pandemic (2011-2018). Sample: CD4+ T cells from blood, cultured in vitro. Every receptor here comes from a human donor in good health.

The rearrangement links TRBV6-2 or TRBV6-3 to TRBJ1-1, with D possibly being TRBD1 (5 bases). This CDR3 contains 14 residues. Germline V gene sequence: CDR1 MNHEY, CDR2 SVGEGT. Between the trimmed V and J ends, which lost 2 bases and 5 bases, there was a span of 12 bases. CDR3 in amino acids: CASSYAGGITEAFF. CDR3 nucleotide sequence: TGTGCCAGCAGTTACGCTGGGGGGATTACTGAAGCTTTCTTT.

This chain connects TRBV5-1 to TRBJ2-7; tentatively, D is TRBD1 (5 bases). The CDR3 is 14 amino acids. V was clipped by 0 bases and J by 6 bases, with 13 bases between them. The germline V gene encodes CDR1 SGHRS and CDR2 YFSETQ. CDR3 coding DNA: TGCGCCAGCAGCTTGGCCCAGGGTTCCAGCGAGCAGTACTTC. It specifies CASSLAQGSSEQYF.

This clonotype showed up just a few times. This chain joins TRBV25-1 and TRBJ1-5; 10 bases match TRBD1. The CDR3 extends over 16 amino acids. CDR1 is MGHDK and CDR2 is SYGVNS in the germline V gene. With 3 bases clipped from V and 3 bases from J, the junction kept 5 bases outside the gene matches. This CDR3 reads CASSDSGTGVNQPQHF. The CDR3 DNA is TGTGCCAGCAGTGACTCCGGGACAGGGGTCAATCAGCCCCAGCATTTT.

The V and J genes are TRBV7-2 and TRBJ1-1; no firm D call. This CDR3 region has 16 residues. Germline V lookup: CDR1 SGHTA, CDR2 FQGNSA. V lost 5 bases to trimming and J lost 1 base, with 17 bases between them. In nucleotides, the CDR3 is TGTGCCAGCAGCCCCCCACCTTGGCGCTCGAACACTGAAGCTTTCTTT. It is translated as CASSPPPWRSNTEAFF.

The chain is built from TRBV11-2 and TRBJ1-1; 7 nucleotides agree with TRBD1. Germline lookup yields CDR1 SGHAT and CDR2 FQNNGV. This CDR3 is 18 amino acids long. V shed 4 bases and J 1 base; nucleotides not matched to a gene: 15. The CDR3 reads CASSSPGGQVQGNTEAFF. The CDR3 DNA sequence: TGTGCCAGCAGCTCCCCCGGCGGACAGGTTCAGGGGAACACTGAAGCTTTCTTT. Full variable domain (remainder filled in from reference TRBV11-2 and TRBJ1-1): EAGVAQSPRYKIIEKRQSVAFWCNPISGHATLYWYQQILGQGPKLLIQFQNNGVVDDSQLPKDRFSAERLKGVDSTLKIQPAKLEDSAVYLCASSSPGGQVQGNTEAFFGQGTRLTVV.

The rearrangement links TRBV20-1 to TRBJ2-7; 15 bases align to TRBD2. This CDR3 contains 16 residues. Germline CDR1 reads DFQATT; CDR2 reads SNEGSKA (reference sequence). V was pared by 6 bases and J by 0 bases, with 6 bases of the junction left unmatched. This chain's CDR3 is CSAGLAGGRSSYEQYF. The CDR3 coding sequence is TGCAGTGCGGGACTAGCGGGGGGCCGGAGCTCCTACGAGCAGTACTTC.

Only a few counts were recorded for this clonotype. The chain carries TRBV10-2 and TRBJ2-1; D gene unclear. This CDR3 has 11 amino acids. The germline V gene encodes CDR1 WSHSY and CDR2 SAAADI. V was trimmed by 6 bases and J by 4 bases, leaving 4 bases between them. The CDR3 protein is CASRLYNEQFF. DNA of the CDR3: TGCGCCAGCAGGCTGTACAATGAGCAGTTCTTC.

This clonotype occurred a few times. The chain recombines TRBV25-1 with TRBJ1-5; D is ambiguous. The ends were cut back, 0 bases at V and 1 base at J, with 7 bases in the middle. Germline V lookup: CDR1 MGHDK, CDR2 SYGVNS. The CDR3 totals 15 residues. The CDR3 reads CASSEYWISNQPQHF. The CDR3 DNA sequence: TGTGCCAGCAGTGAATACTGGATCAGCAATCAGCCCCAGCATTTT. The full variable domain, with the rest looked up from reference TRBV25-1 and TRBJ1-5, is EADIYQTPRYLVIGTGKKITLECSQTMGHDKMYWYQQDPGMELHLIHYSYGVNSTEKGDLSSESTVSRIRTEHFPLTLESARPSHTSQYLCASSEYWISNQPQHFGDGTRLSIL.

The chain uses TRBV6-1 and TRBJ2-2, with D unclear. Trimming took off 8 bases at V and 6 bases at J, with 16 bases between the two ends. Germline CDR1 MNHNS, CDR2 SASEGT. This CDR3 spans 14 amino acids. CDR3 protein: CASGKNMDSGELFF. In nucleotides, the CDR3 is TGTGCCAGCGGAAAAAACATGGATTCCGGGGAGCTGTTTTTT.

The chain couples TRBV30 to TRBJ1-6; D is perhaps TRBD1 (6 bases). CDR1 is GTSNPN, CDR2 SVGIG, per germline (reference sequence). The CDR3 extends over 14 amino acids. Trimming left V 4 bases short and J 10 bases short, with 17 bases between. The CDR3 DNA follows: TGTGCCTGGATGGGGGGGCAGGGAGCCTCACCCCTCCACTTT. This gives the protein CAWMGGQGASPLHF. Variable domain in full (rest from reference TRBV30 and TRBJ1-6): SQTIHQWPATLVQPVGSPLSLECTVEGTSNPNLYWYRQAAGRGLQLLFYSVGIGQISSEVPQNLSASRPQDRQFILSSKKLLLSDSGFYLCAWMGGQGASPLHFGNGTRLTVT.